What follows are 9 T cell receptor beta chains derived from one specimen sequenced in a study of cytomegalovirus exposure and HLA in healthy donors. Vbeta (60) and Jbeta (13) primers were used in the PCR. The table came from immunoSEQ multiplex PCR; TCRdb's copy has only in-frame clones and leaves some out. The table lists some 160,000 clones, around 77% of them singletons. Sequenced: PBMCs. The origin of the receptors is a man aged 55-75 years in good health and CMV-seronegative.

This clone was seen more than once but under ten times. This rearrangement joins TRBV1 to TRBJ2-1; TRBD2 is taken as the D call from the table, unchecked against the DNA. TRBV1 is an annotated pseudogene. The CDR3 totals 19 residues. CDR3 DNA sequence: TGCACCAGCAGCCAAGATCGGGGGGCCGGCGGGGGGAGGTACAATGAGCAGTTCTTC. The encoded protein is CTSSQDRGAGGGRYNEQFF.

The chain carries TRBV27 and TRBJ1-1; D perhaps matches TRBD1 (6 bases). The CDR3 has 15 amino acids. Germline CDR1 is MNHEY and CDR2 is SMNVEV (reference sequence). Trimming left V 3 bases short and J 1 base short, with 12 bases between. Here the CDR3 reads CASSFAGARNTEAFF. The CDR3 DNA is TGTGCCAGCAGTTTCGCGGGGGCGCGGAACACTGAAGCTTTCTTT.

The V and J genes are TRBV20-1 and TRBJ2-7, with D uncertain. CDR3 length: 11 amino acids. The V and J ends lost 6 bases and 3 bases respectively, with 9 bases between them. CDR1 is DFQATT and CDR2 is SNEGSKA in the germline V gene (reference sequence). The CDR3 DNA sequence: TGCAGTGCCTCACACGACTACGAGCAGTACTTC. Translation gives CSASHDYEQYF.

This clone has just one count. The rearrangement links TRBV30 to TRBJ2-2; 7 bases map to TRBD1. The CDR3 contains 15 residues. V dropped 2 bases and J dropped 1; count of bases not matched to a gene: 4. Germline CDR1 reads GTSNPN; CDR2 reads SVGIG (reference sequence). The CDR3 DNA reads as TGTGCCTGGAGTACCGGGACAGAGAACACCGGGGAGCTGTTTTTT. As protein: CAWSTGTENTGELFF.

This sequence joins TRBV19 and TRBJ1-1, with D perhaps matching TRBD1 (5 bases). Trimming removed 5 bases at V and 8 bases at J, with 21 bases between. The germline V gene encodes CDR1 LNHDA and CDR2 SQIVND (reference sequence). This CDR3 is built from 15 residues. CDR3 nucleotide sequence: TGTGCCAGTAGTCCAGCGCCGACAGTTGCACGGGAAGCTTTCTTT. It is translated as CASSPAPTVAREAFF. The full variable domain, with the rest looked up from reference TRBV19 and TRBJ1-1, is DGGITQSPKYLFRKEGQNVTLSCEQNLNHDAMYWYRQDPGQGLRLIYYSQIVNDFQKGDIAEGYSVSREKKESFPLTVTSAQKNPTAFYLCASSPAPTVAREAFFGQGTRLTVV.

The chain is built from TRBV7-9 and TRBJ2-5, with D possibly matching TRBD2 (6 bases). The CDR3 is 18 residues long. Per germline, CDR1 SEHNR and CDR2 FQNEAQ (reference sequence). The ends were cut back, 2 bases at V and 0 bases at J, with 19 bases in the middle. The CDR3 spells CASSLREALAMYQETQYF. The CDR3 bases are TGTGCCAGCAGCTTAAGGGAGGCTCTAGCGATGTACCAAGAGACCCAGTACTTC.

The chain employs TRBV7-6 and TRBJ2-1; 11 bases line up with TRBD2. The CDR3 length is 17 residues. Germline V gene lookup returns CDR1 SGHVS and CDR2 FNYEAQ. The junction had 3 bases not matched to a gene; V was cut back by 1 base and J by 1 base. CDR3 bases: TGTGCCAGCAGCTTAGTTAGCGGGGGGGTGTCCTACAATGAGCAGTTCTTC. Its translation: CASSLVSGGVSYNEQFF.

This clone was picked up one time. The genes are TRBV18 and TRBJ1-1; 8 nucleotides agree with TRBD1. Trimming took 0 bases from V and 5 from J; bases not matched to a gene: 5. In germline, CDR1 is KGHSH, CDR2 LQKENI. The CDR3 loop spans 15 amino acids. CDR3 DNA sequence: TGTGCCAGCTCACCACCGAACAGGGGGGGGACTGAAGCTTTCTTT. This translates into CASSPPNRGGTEAFF.

This clone has more than one count but fewer than ten. V gene TRBV2 combines with J gene TRBJ2-7; 9 bases agree with TRBD2. Germline loops: CDR1 SNHLY, CDR2 FYNNEI. The CDR3 consists of 14 residues. V was pared by 6 bases and J by 4 bases, with 7 bases of the junction left unmatched. CDR3 in amino acids: CASRDSGGVYEQYF. CDR3 DNA: TGTGCCAGCAGAGATAGCGGGGGCGTATACGAGCAGTACTTC.